The subject of this entry is one T cell receptor beta chain. Its antigen remains unidentified. The data were obtained in a study of identifying expanded T cells in peripheral blood. Study results and caveats: Differentially abundant clones: around 1.2 between replicates, around 17 at approximately 13 days, less than 20 at four.

With 9 bases removed from V and 7 bases from J, the gap between germline ends came to 15 bases. The CDR3 has 12 amino acids. From germline, CDR1 is KGHSH and CDR2 LQKENI. During the collection period, no donor immune events like infections were recorded. The table came from immunoSEQ multiplex PCR; TCRdb's copy has only in-frame clones and leaves some out. The sample has approximately 110,000 clones, 75% to 90% seen once. This chain connects TRBV18 to TRBJ1-1; D gene unclear. The sequence came from a person aged 18 to 75 in good health. The material sequenced was blood. CDR3 sequence: CASSVTGVEAFF. The CDR3 DNA sequence: TGTGCCAGTTCAGTTACGGGAGTTGAAGCTTTCTTT. The complete variable domain, with remaining parts taken from reference TRBV18 and TRBJ1-1, reads NAGVMQNPRHLVRRRGQEARLRCSPMKGHSHVYWYRQLPEEGLKFMVYLQKENIIDESGMPKERFSAEFPKEGPSILRIQQVVRGDSAAYFCASSVTGVEAFFGQGTRLTVV.